One sample yielded the 3 T cell receptor beta chains listed below, sequenced in a study of blood T cell repertoires in COVID-19 (dated by TCRdb to the early 2020s). Library preparation was by the immunoSEQ multiplex PCR assay. Held by TCRdb, this immuneACCESS table contains in-frame sequences only and omits some clones. Under half of the omission traces to an unresolved V gene where checked; the cause of the rest is unknown. This sample is represented by just under 90,000 clones; 90% to 95% of them were singletons. Around 1.6% of the sample is taken by the ten largest. The source material was peripheral blood. Receptors originate from a man in his 60s with acute or convalescent COVID-19.

The rearrangement joins TRBV7-9 to TRBJ1-1; 9 bases fit TRBD1. The CDR3 runs 14 residues. Germline trimming cut 5 bases from V and 3 bases from J; bases unmatched to any gene: 4. CDR1 SEHNR and CDR2 FQNEAQ come from the germline V gene (reference sequence). The CDR3 spells CASSLQGADTEAFF. The DNA of the CDR3 is TGTGCCAGCAGCCTACAGGGGGCCGACACTGAAGCTTTCTTT.

The chain couples TRBV19 to TRBJ1-2; D perhaps matches TRBD1 (6 bases). CDR1 is LNHDA and CDR2 is SQIVND in the germline V gene (reference sequence). This CDR3 is built from 14 residues. With 7 bases removed from V and 0 bases from J, the gap between germline ends came to 12 bases. CDR3 sequence (DNA): TGTGCCAGTACTAATGACAGGACTAACTATGGCTACACCTTC. Its translation: CASTNDRTNYGYTF.

The V gene is TRBV19, the J gene TRBJ2-1; possibly TRBD2 for D (6 bases). The V and J ends lost 2 bases and 9 bases respectively, with 8 bases between them. This CDR3 comprises 12 residues. CDR1 and CDR2 from the germline V gene are LNHDA and SQIVND (reference sequence). The CDR3 DNA follows: TGTGCCAGTAGTATACGGGGGAGTGAGCAGTTCTTC. Protein: CASSIRGSEQFF.